One sample yielded the 20 T cell receptor beta chains listed below, sequenced in a study of cytomegalovirus exposure and HLA in healthy donors. The PCR used 60 Vbeta and 13 Jbeta primers. Sequencing used immunoSEQ multiplex PCR; TCRdb keeps in-frame clones, though not all of them. The top ten hold approximately 3.5% of the sample, which has over 80,000 clones, 73% seen once. Sequenced input: PBMCs. These receptors originate from a man aged 35 to 55 in good health and CMV-seronegative.

The sample holds one count of this clone. V is TRBV5-1 and J is TRBJ2-7; TRBD1 matches 7 bases. Germline V gene lookup returns CDR1 SGHRS and CDR2 YFSETQ. This CDR3 contains 13 residues. J lost 0 bases, V lost 4 bases, and 1 base had no gene match. In nucleotides, the CDR3 is TGCGCCAGCAGCCCAGGGGGCTCCTACGAGCAGTACTTC. Encoded protein: CASSPGGSYEQYF.

This clone appeared a few times. The rearrangement joins TRBV7-2 to TRBJ2-7; 10 bases are shared with TRBD2. CDR3 size: 15 residues. Germline CDR1 and CDR2: SGHTA and FQGNSA. With 3 bases clipped from V and 3 bases from J, the junction kept 5 bases outside the gene matches. The CDR3 is CASSFTLAGDYEQYF. Here the CDR3 DNA reads TGTGCCAGCAGCTTCACCCTAGCGGGGGACTACGAGCAGTACTTC.

The chain is built from TRBV4-1 and TRBJ2-7; 8 bases are shared with TRBD1. Looked up from germline, CDR1 is MGHRA and CDR2 is YSYEKL. CDR3 length: 14 residues. The junction had 5 bases not matched to a gene; V was cut back by 4 bases and J by 3 bases. The CDR3 here is CASSLRTGLYEQYF. The CDR3 coding sequence is TGCGCCAGCAGCCTTAGGACAGGGCTCTACGAGCAGTACTTC.

The J gene is TRBJ1-4, the V gene TRBV7-6; D ambiguous. Germline values: CDR1 SGHVS, CDR2 FNYEAQ. Trimming cost V 1 base and J 4 bases, with 4 bases left between them. This CDR3 has 13 residues. Written as DNA, the CDR3 is TGTGCCAGCAGCTTAGAACTTAATGAAAAACTGTTTTTT. The encoded protein is CASSLELNEKLFF. Variable domain in full (rest from reference TRBV7-6 and TRBJ1-4): GAGVSQSPRYKVTKRGQDVALRCDPISGHVSLYWYRQALGQGPEFLTYFNYEAQQDKSGLPNDRFSAERPEGSISTLTIQRTEQRDSAMYRCASSLELNEKLFFGSGTQLSVL.

This clone occurred once. This sequence joins TRBV7-7 and TRBJ2-1, with D perhaps TRBD1 (6 bases). Germline V gene data show CDR1 as SSHAT and CDR2 as FNYEAQ (reference sequence). The CDR3 runs 15 residues. V lost 0 bases and J lost 3, with 9 bases in between. CDR3 nucleotides: TGTGCCAGCAGCTTAGCGGTAGGGGGCTACAATGAGCAGTTCTTC. Translation gives CASSLAVGGYNEQFF. The variable domain in full, completed from reference TRBV7-7 and TRBJ2-1, reads GAGVSQSPRYKVTKRGQDVTLRCDPISSHATLYWYQQALGQGPEFLTYFNYEAQPDKSGLPSDRFSAERPEGSISTLTIQRTEQRDSAMYRCASSLAVGGYNEQFFGPGTRLTVL.

Points on this clone: The identical CDR3 is also encoded by other nucleotide sequences in the sample. The J gene is TRBJ2-5, the V gene TRBV19; 7 bases agree with TRBD1. The V gene end was trimmed by 6 bases and the J gene end by 3 bases; junction bases not matched to a gene: 4. Germline V gives CDR1 LNHDA, CDR2 SQIVND (reference sequence). The CDR3 covers 13 residues. This CDR3 reads CASSLDREETQYF. The CDR3 DNA is TGTGCCAGTAGCCTCGACAGGGAAGAGACCCAGTACTTC.

The chain carries TRBV16 and TRBJ1-5; TRBD1 is a possible D gene (5 bases). CDR3 length equals 16 residues. V was pared by 0 bases and J by 11 bases, with 20 bases between. CDR1 and CDR2 from the germline V gene are KGHSY and FQNENV. The CDR3: CASSQSGPRGKVSQHF. The CDR3 DNA reads TGTGCCAGCAGCCAATCGGGGCCAAGGGGTAAGGTTTCCCAGCATTTT.

This rearrangement joins TRBV5-1 to TRBJ2-3, with D perhaps TRBD2 (6 bases). V lost 2 bases and J lost 3, with 10 bases in between. There are 14 residues in the CDR3. The V gene's germline CDR1 is SGHRS and CDR2 YFSETQ. The CDR3 DNA reads as TGCGCCAGCAGCTTCGGGACTTCGACAGATACGCAGTATTTT. This gives the protein CASSFGTSTDTQYF.

The CDR3 loop is CASSQAGLAWSDTQYF. CDR3 DNA sequence: TGCGCCAGCAGCCAAGCGGGACTAGCGTGGTCGGATACGCAGTATTTT. The chain couples TRBV4-3 to TRBJ2-3; 10 bases align to TRBD2. Germline V gene data show CDR1 as LGHNA and CDR2 as YSLEER. J gave up 6 bases and V 1 base, and 7 bases lay outside the gene matches. The CDR3 loop spans 16 amino acids.

The chain recombines TRBV27 with TRBJ1-2, with 8 bases identical to TRBD1. The CDR3 is made up of 13 amino acids. J lost 4 bases, V lost 6 bases, and 4 bases had no gene match. Looked up from germline, CDR1 is MNHEY and CDR2 is SMNVEV (reference sequence). In DNA form, the CDR3 reads TGTGCCAGCAGGGACAGGGCGGGCTATGGCTACACCTTC. This sequence encodes CASRDRAGYGYTF.

The chain links TRBV25-1 to TRBJ2-3; 8 bases fit TRBD2. J gave up 10 bases and V 4 bases, and 1 base lay outside the gene matches. Germline CDR1 is MGHDK and CDR2 is SYGVNS. The CDR3 sequence is 11 residues long. CDR3 DNA: TGTGCCAGCAGTGCCGGGAGGGCGCAGTATTTT. This translates into CASSAGRAQYF.

V gene TRBV10-3 combines with J gene TRBJ1-6; 8 bases are a match to TRBD1. Per germline, CDR1 ENHRY and CDR2 SYGVKD. The CDR3 sequence is 13 residues long. Germline trimming cut 0 bases from V and 15 bases from J; bases unmatched to any gene: 4. CDR3 coding DNA: TGTGCCATCAGTGAGTCGTCAGGGGGCGACCTCCACTTT. This sequence encodes CAISESSGGDLHF.

In its sample, this clone was seen a few times. The chain joins TRBV6-8 to TRBJ2-7, with TRBD1 matching over 11 bases. CDR3 length: 13 amino acids. V shed 6 bases and J 4 bases; nucleotides not matched to a gene: 2. Germline-derived CDR1 and CDR2 are MNHGY and SAAAGT. This CDR3 is CASRDRGQYEQYF. The CDR3 region has the DNA TGTGCCAGCAGGGACAGGGGGCAATACGAGCAGTACTTC.

J is TRBJ1-2 and V is TRBV4-3; 7 bases are a match to TRBD1. Trimming at V came to 3 bases and at J to 5 bases, leaving 9 bases not matched to a gene. Germline V gives CDR1 LGHNA, CDR2 YSLEER. The CDR3 extends over 15 amino acids. This CDR3 reads CASSQQTGAGYGYTF. The DNA of the CDR3 is TGCGCCAGCAGCCAGCAAACAGGGGCCGGGTATGGCTACACCTTC.

Only one count was recorded for this clone. The chain combines TRBV4-2 with TRBJ1-2; D call uncertain. The V gene lost 0 bases and the J gene lost 1 base, with 6 bases spanning the gap. In germline, CDR1 is LGHNA, CDR2 YNFKEQ. The CDR3 totals 14 residues. DNA for the CDR3: TGTGCCAGCAGCCAAGAACTCGTTAACTATGGCTACACCTTC. Translated: CASSQELVNYGYTF.

The chain combines TRBV4-1 with TRBJ1-6; a possible D gene is TRBD1 (5 bases). CDR3 length: 14 residues. Trimming removed 5 bases from V and 10 bases from J, with 15 bases in between. Germline assignment: CDR1 MGHRA and CDR2 YSYEKL. In nucleotides, the CDR3 is TGCGCCAGCAGCGAAAGGGGACTGGGATCACCCCTCCACTTT. Protein: CASSERGLGSPLHF.

This chain uses TRBV19 with TRBJ2-7; no clear D. Trimming stripped 0 bases from V and 0 bases from J, with 6 bases between. Germline V CDR1 and CDR2: LNHDA, SQIVND (reference sequence). This CDR3 has 14 residues. For the CDR3, the DNA is TGTGCCAGTAGTATAGAAATCGGCTCCTACGAGCAGTACTTC. As protein: CASSIEIGSYEQYF.

This chain uses TRBV9 with TRBJ2-6; a possible D gene is TRBD1 (5 bases). In germline, CDR1 is SGDLS, CDR2 YYNGEE. The CDR3 length is 16 residues. V lost 2 bases, J lost 2 bases, and 11 bases lay in between. The DNA of the CDR3 is TGTGCCAGCAGCGTCGGCGTAGGGGCTGGGGCCAACGTCCTGACTTTC. This sequence encodes CASSVGVGAGANVLTF. Using reference TRBV9 and TRBJ2-6 for the parts outside the CDR3, the full variable domain is DSGVTQTPKHLITATGQRVTLRCSPRSGDLSVYWYQQSLDQGLQFLIQYYNGEERAKGNILERFSAQQFPDLHSELNLSSLELGDSALYFCASSVGVGAGANVLTFGAGSRLTVL.

The J gene is TRBJ1-2, the V gene TRBV9; unclear D gene. From germline, CDR1 is SGDLS and CDR2 YYNGEE. The CDR3 has 15 residues. The V end lost 0 bases, the J end lost 0 bases, and 9 bases lay between the germline ends. CDR3 coding DNA: TGTGCCAGCAGCGTAGGCGGCAGAGCTAACTATGGCTACACCTTC. This gives the protein CASSVGGRANYGYTF.

The chain uses TRBV19 and TRBJ2-3; D is possibly TRBD1 (6 bases). Germline CDR1 reads LNHDA; CDR2 reads SQIVND (reference sequence). The CDR3 runs 15 residues. With 8 bases removed from V and 2 bases from J, the gap between germline ends came to 17 bases. This CDR3 is CASQSRGFSTDTQYF. The CDR3 region has the DNA TGTGCCAGTCAGAGTAGGGGGTTCTCCACAGATACGCAGTATTTT.